The T cell receptor beta chain described here comes from a study of T cell repertoires in cytomegalovirus infection. For the study at large: In public TCR beta signatures, there were indications of both CMV infection and matching HLA type.

Study results and limitations: Within the response measured ex vivo, HLA-C-restricted CMV-specific TCR beta clonotypes were dominant. Cumulated frequencies of public TCR beta families served to identify carriers of CMV plus the relevant HLA.

Germline V gene lookup returns CDR1 DFQATT and CDR2 SNEGSKA (reference sequence). CDR3 size: 17 residues. Trimming removed 0 bases from V and 3 bases from J; junction bases left unmatched: 6. On this clonotype itself: Its antigen is not known.

TCRdb reprocessed the reads with MiXCR, giving one entry per CDR3 protein. Of around 570,000 distinct CDR3 sequences listed, about 40% were seen once; the top ten hold about 48%. This TCR came from a human donor in good health (CMV status not recorded). Some clones in this sample may be carry-over from other donors' samples. The sequencing used cultured PBMCs, collected from culture after CMV antigen stimulation. The gene calls are TRBV20-1 and TRBJ2-2, with 11 positions matching TRBD1. The CDR3 is CSARDAGQGDYTGELFF. CDR3 sequence (DNA): TGCAGTGCTAGAGATGCGGGACAGGGGGATTACACCGGGGAGCTGTTTTTT.